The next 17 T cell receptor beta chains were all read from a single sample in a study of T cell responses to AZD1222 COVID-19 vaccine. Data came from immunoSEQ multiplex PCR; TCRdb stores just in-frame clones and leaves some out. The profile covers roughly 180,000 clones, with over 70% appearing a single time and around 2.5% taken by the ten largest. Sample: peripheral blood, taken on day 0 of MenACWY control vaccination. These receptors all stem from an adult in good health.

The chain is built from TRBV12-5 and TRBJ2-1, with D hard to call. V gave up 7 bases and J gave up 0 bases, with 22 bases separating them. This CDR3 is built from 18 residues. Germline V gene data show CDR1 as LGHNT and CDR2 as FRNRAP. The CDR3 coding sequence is TGTGCTAGTGCCTTATCCCGATCTACCGAGAGCTCCTACAATGAGCAGTTCTTC. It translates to CASALSRSTESSYNEQFF.

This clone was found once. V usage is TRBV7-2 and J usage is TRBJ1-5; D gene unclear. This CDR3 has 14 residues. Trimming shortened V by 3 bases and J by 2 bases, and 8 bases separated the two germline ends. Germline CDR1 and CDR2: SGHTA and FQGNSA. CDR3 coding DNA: TGTGCCAGCAGCTTGGGTTACGGCAATCAGCCCCAGCATTTT. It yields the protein CASSLGYGNQPQHF. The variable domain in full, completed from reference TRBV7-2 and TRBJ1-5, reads GAGVSQSPSNKVTEKGKDVELRCDPISGHTALYWYRQSLGQGLEFLIYFQGNSAPDKSGLPSDRFSAERTGGSVSTLTIQRTQQEDSAVYLCASSLGYGNQPQHFGDGTRLSIL.

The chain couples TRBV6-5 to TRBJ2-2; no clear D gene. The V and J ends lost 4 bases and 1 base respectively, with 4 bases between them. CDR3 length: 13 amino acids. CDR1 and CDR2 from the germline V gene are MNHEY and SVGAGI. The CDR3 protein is CASSWENTGELFF. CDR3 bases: TGTGCCAGCAGTTGGGAGAACACCGGGGAGCTGTTTTTT.

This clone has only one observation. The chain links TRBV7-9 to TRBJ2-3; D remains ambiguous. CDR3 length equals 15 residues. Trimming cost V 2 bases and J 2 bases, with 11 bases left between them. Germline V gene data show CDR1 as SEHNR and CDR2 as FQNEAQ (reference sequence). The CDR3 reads CASSLSRISTDTQYF. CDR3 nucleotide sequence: TGTGCCAGCAGCTTATCTCGGATTTCCACAGATACGCAGTATTTT.

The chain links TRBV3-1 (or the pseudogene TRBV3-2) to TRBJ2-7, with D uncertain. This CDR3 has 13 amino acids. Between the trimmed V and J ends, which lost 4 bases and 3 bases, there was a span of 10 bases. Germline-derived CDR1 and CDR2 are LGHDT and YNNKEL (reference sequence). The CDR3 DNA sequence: TGTGCCAGCAGCCCCGCCGGCGGCTACGAGCAGTACTTC. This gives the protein CASSPAGGYEQYF.

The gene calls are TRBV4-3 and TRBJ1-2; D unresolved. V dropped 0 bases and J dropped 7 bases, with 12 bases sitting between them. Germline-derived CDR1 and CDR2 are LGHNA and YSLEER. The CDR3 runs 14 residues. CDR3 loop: CASSQDLGLSGYTF. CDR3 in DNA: TGCGCCAGCAGCCAAGATCTAGGGCTATCTGGCTACACCTTC.

The CDR3 reads CASSLSDRVEAFF. The CDR3 DNA sequence: TGTGCCAGCAGTTTATCGGACAGGGTGGAAGCTTTCTTT. This chain joins TRBV27 and TRBJ1-1, with TRBD1 matching 8 bases. Germline V gene sequence: CDR1 MNHEY, CDR2 SMNVEV (reference sequence). This CDR3 has 13 residues. V trimming: 0 bases; J trimming: 8 bases; junction bases outside the gene matches: 2.

The CDR3 sequence: CASSQEQVSSYNSPLHF. As DNA, the CDR3 is TGTGCCAGCAGCCAAGAACAGGTTAGCTCCTATAATTCACCCCTCCACTTT. The chain combines TRBV3-1 (or the pseudogene TRBV3-2) with TRBJ1-6; possible D gene TRBD1, 5 bases. Looked up from germline, CDR1 is LGHDT and CDR2 is YNNKEL (reference sequence). V lost 0 bases and J 0 bases, leaving 9 bases between the germline ends. The CDR3 spans 17 residues.

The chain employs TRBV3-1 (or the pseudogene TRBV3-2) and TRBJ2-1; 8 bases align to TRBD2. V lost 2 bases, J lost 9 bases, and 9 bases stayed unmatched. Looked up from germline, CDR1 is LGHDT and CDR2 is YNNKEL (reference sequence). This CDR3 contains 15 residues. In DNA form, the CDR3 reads TGTGCCAGCAGCCAAAAGGGACTAGGAGTTGGTGAGCAGTTCTTC. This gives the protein CASSQKGLGVGEQFF.

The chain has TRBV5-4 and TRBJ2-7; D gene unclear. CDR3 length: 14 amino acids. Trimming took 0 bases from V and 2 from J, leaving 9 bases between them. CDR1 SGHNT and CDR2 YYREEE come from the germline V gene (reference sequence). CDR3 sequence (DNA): TGTGCCAGCAGCTTGGGCCAGGACGCCTACGAGCAGTACTTC. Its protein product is CASSLGQDAYEQYF.

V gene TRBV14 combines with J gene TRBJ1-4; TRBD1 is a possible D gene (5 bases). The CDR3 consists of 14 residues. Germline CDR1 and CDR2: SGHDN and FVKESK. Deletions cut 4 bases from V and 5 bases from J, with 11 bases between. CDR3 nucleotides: TGTGCCAGCAGCCGGGGCGGGGTGAATGAAAAACTGTTTTTT. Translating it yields CASSRGGVNEKLFF.

CDR3 coding DNA: TGTGCCAGCACTTCGGGACTCTCGGGGGAGCAGTACTTC. Its translation: CASTSGLSGEQYF. This chain uses TRBV5-4 with TRBJ2-7; tentative D call: TRBD2 (6 bases). Germline assignment: CDR1 SGHNT and CDR2 YYREEE (reference sequence). This CDR3 is built from 13 residues. With 6 bases removed from V and 7 bases from J, the gap between germline ends came to 17 bases.

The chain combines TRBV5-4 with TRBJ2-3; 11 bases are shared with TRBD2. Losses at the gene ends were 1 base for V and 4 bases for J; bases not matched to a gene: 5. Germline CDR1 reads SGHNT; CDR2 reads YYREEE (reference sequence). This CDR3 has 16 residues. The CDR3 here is CASSLKGSGGADTQYF. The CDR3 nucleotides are TGTGCCAGCAGCTTGAAGGGTAGCGGGGGGGCAGATACGCAGTATTTT. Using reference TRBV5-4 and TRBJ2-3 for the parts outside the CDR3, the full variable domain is ETGVTQSPTHLIKTRGQQVTLRCSSQSGHNTVSWYQQALGQGPQFIFQYYREEENGRGNFPPRFSGLQFPNYSSELNVNALELDDSALYLCASSLKGSGGADTQYFGPGTRLTVL.

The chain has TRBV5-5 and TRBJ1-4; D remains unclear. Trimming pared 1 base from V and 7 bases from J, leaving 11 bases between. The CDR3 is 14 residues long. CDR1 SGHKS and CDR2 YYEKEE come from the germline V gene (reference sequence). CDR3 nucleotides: TGTGCCAGCAGCTTGCTGCTGGGTTCTGAAAAACTGTTTTTT. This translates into CASSLLLGSEKLFF.

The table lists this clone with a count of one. The CDR3, as DNA: TGTGCCAGCAGCCTATATTCGAGCTCCTATAATTCACCCCTCCACTTT. Translated, it gives CASSLYSSSYNSPLHF. V and J are TRBV7-9 and TRBJ1-6; D remains unclear. CDR3 length: 16 amino acids. The V end lost 5 bases, the J end lost 0 bases, and 11 bases lay between the germline ends. Germline CDR1 and CDR2: SEHNR and FQNEAQ (reference sequence).

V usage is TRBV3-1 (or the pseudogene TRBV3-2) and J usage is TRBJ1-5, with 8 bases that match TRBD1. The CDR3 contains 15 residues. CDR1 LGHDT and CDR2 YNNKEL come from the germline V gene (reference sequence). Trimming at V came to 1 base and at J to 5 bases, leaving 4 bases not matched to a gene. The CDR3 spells CASSQGTGSYQPQHF. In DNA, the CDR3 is TGTGCCAGCAGCCAAGGGACAGGGAGCTATCAGCCCCAGCATTTT.

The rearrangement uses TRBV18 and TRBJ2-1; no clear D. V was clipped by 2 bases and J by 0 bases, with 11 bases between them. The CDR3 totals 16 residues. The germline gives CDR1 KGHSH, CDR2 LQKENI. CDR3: CASSPIAESSYNEQFF. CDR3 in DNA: TGTGCCAGCTCACCAATTGCGGAGAGCTCCTACAATGAGCAGTTCTTC.